The 8 T cell receptor beta chains in this list originate from one sample, sequenced in a study of cytomegalovirus exposure and HLA in healthy donors. Produced via immunoSEQ multiplex PCR; TCRdb's table is partial and in-frame only. The sample comprises about 160,000 clones, roughly 89% of which are singletons, and 4% to 4.5% rests with the top ten. Input material: PBMCs. The source is a man between 18 and 35 years old in good health and CMV-seropositive.

This chain links TRBV6-5 with TRBJ1-1; D is ambiguous. CDR1 and CDR2 (germline): MNHEY, SVGAGI. V dropped 0 bases and J dropped 3 bases, with 11 bases sitting between them. The CDR3 contains 15 residues. CDR3 protein: CASSYSGQLDTEAFF. CDR3 in DNA: TGTGCCAGCAGTTACTCTGGGCAGTTGGACACTGAAGCTTTCTTT.

The chain combines TRBV30 with TRBJ1-2; possible D gene TRBD1, 5 bases. V was clipped by 2 bases and J by 7 bases, with 8 bases between them. The CDR3 runs to 11 residues. Germline assignment: CDR1 GTSNPN and CDR2 SVGIG (reference sequence). CDR3 protein: CAWSTQGGYTF. The DNA for the CDR3 is TGTGCCTGGAGTACTCAGGGTGGCTACACCTTC.

This rearrangement joins TRBV27 to TRBJ2-1; 10 bases are a match to TRBD2. The germline gives CDR1 MNHEY, CDR2 SMNVEV (reference sequence). With V trimmed by 6 bases and J by 7 bases, 9 bases remained unmatched. CDR3 size: 15 residues. CDR3 sequence (DNA): TGTGCCAGCAGAACGCTAGCGGGAGCTCCAAATGAGCAGTTCTTC. It is translated as CASRTLAGAPNEQFF.

J is TRBJ2-3 and V is TRBV5-1; 8 positions match TRBD2. This CDR3 spans 14 amino acids. Germline V gene lookup returns CDR1 SGHRS and CDR2 YFSETQ. The V segment lost 2 bases and the J segment 7 bases; nucleotides outside the gene matches: 6. Here the CDR3 reads CASSLAGALNTQYF. As DNA, the CDR3 is TGCGCCAGCAGCTTAGCGGGAGCCCTGAATACGCAGTATTTT.

The sample holds one count of this clone. The chain combines TRBV7-8 with TRBJ2-1, with 7 bases identical to TRBD2. J was trimmed by 0 bases and V by 1 base; bases with no gene match: 9. Germline CDR1 SGHVS, CDR2 FQNEAQ. CDR3 length: 18 residues. CDR3 loop: CASSLEGNGRSSYNEQFF. As DNA, the CDR3 is TGTGCCAGCAGCTTAGAAGGAAACGGGAGGAGCTCCTACAATGAGCAGTTCTTC.

This clone turned up a few times. The CDR3 protein is CASSVAAGIADTQYF. CDR3 DNA: TGTGCCAGCAGCGTAGCTGCAGGGATCGCAGATACGCAGTATTTT. J is TRBJ2-3 and V is TRBV9; D might be TRBD1 (5 bases). CDR1 is SGDLS and CDR2 is YYNGEE in the germline V gene. CDR3 length: 15 amino acids. The germline V and J ends were trimmed by 0 bases and 4 bases, with 12 bases remaining between them. The full variable domain, rest sourced from reference TRBV9 and TRBJ2-3, is DSGVTQTPKHLITATGQRVTLRCSPRSGDLSVYWYQQSLDQGLQFLIQYYNGEERAKGNILERFSAQQFPDLHSELNLSSLELGDSALYFCASSVAAGIADTQYFGPGTRLTVL.

V and J are TRBV9 and TRBJ1-3; TRBD1 matches at 7 bases. CDR3 length equals 15 residues. Germline lookup yields CDR1 SGDLS and CDR2 YYNGEE. With 3 bases clipped from V and 3 bases from J, the junction kept 6 bases outside the gene matches. The CDR3 spells CASSDEGALGNTIYF. The CDR3 bases are TGTGCCAGCAGCGATGAGGGGGCGCTTGGAAACACCATATATTTT.

This chain joins TRBV6-6 and TRBJ2-1; the D is unclear. Germline V gene sequence: CDR1 MNHNY, CDR2 SVGAGI (reference sequence). The CDR3 spans 13 residues. Deletions cut 4 bases from V and 7 bases from J, with 11 bases between. This CDR3 reads CASSSRKENEQFF. Written as DNA, the CDR3 is TGTGCCAGCAGTTCGAGGAAGGAGAATGAGCAGTTCTTC.